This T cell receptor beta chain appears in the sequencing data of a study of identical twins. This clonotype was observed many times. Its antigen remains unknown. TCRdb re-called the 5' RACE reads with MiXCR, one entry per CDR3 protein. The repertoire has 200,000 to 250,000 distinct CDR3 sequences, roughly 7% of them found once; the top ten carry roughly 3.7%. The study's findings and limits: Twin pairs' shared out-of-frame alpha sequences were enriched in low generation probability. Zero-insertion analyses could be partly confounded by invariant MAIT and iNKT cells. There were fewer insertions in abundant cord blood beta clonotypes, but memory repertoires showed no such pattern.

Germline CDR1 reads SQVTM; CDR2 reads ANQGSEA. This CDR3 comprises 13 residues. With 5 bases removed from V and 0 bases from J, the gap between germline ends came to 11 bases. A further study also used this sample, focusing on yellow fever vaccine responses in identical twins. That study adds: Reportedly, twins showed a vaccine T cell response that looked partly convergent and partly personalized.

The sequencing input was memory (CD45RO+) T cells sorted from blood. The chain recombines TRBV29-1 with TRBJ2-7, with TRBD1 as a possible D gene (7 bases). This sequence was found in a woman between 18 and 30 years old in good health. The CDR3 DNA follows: TGCAGCGTTCGGCAGGGGGGCTCCTACGAGCAGTACTTC. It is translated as CSVRQGGSYEQYF.